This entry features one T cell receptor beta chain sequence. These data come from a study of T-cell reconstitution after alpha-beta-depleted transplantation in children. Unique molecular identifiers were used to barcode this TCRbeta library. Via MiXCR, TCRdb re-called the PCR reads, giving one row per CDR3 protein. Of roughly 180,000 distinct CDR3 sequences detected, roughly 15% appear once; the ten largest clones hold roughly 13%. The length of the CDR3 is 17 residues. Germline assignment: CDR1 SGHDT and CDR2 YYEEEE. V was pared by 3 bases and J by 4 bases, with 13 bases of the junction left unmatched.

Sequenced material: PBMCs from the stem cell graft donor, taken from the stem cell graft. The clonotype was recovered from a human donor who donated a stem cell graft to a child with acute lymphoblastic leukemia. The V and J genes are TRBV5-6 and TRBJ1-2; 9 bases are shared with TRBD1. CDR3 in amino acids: CASSSRPFGTGIYGYTF. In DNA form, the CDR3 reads TGTGCCAGCAGCTCCCGGCCGTTCGGGACAGGGATCTATGGCTACACCTTC. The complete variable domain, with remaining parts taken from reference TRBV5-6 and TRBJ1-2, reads DAGVTQSPTHLIKTRGQQVTLRCSPKSGHDTVSWYQQALGQGPQFIFQYYEEEERQRGNFPDRFSGHQFPNYSSELNVNALLLGDSALYLCASSSRPFGTGIYGYTFGSGTRLTVV.